The 31 T cell receptor beta chains presented below share a single source sample, sequenced in a study of T cell changes during pregnancy in multiple sclerosis. Profiled with immunoSEQ multiplex PCR; TCRdb holds only in-frame clones, not every one. In the table there are roughly 90,000 clones, approximately 90% of which are singletons. The sample here was peripheral blood, taken before pregnancy. These receptors all come from a female donor with multiple sclerosis, enrolled in a pregnancy study.

The V gene is TRBV28, the J gene TRBJ2-4, with D possibly TRBD2 on 6 matching bases. Germline V CDR1 and CDR2: MDHEN, SYDVKM. The CDR3 length is 15 residues. V dropped 5 bases and J dropped 5 bases, with 16 bases sitting between them. The CDR3 loop is CASSGLAGGENIQYF. CDR3 DNA sequence: TGTGCCAGCAGTGGCCTTGCAGGAGGGGAAAACATTCAGTACTTC.

This chain connects TRBV4-3 to TRBJ2-3; 7 nucleotides align to TRBD2. Germline V gene lookup returns CDR1 LGHNA and CDR2 YSLEER. With V trimmed by 2 bases and J by 6 bases, 2 bases remained unmatched. The CDR3 contains 13 residues. The CDR3 DNA reads TGCGCCAGCAGCCAAAGGGAGGGGGATACGCAGTATTTT. Encoded protein: CASSQREGDTQYF.

This clone was seen only once. This chain links TRBV6-5 with TRBJ1-6, with TRBD1 matching over 7 bases. Germline assignment: CDR1 MNHEY and CDR2 SVGAGI. CDR3 length: 14 residues. V shed 3 bases, J shed 7 bases, and the junction held 3 bases outside the gene matches. Written as DNA, the CDR3 is TGTGCCAGCAGTTATGGGACAGAGAATTCACCCCTCCACTTT. Its protein product is CASSYGTENSPLHF.

V gene TRBV15 combines with J gene TRBJ1-1; D is perhaps TRBD1 (5 bases). The V gene's germline CDR1 is LNHNV and CDR2 YYDKDF (reference sequence). The CDR3 consists of 13 residues. V was pared by 0 bases and J by 5 bases, with 7 bases between. CDR3 bases: TGTGCCACCAGCAGAGATAGGACAACTGAAGCTTTCTTT. Protein: CATSRDRTTEAFF.

The J gene is TRBJ2-1, the V gene TRBV11-1, with 12 nucleotides matching TRBD2. After removal of 1 base from V and 12 bases from J, the junction contained 7 bases not matched to a gene. Germline lookup yields CDR1 SGHAT and CDR2 FQDESV (reference sequence). The CDR3 is 15 residues long. CDR3 region: CASSLGTSGTTLQFF. CDR3 coding DNA: TGTGCCAGCAGCTTAGGGACTAGCGGGACAACTCTGCAGTTCTTC.

This chain connects TRBV2 to TRBJ2-5, with D perhaps TRBD1 (6 bases). Germline values: CDR1 SNHLY, CDR2 FYNNEI. V gave up 9 bases and J gave up 2 bases, with 13 bases separating them. The CDR3 loop spans 13 amino acids. The CDR3 coding sequence is TGTGCCAGTAGGGGACAAACACAAGAGACCCAGTACTTC. It is translated as CASRGQTQETQYF.

The genes are TRBV2 and TRBJ2-1; D is ambiguous. This CDR3 comprises 10 residues. Between the trimmed V and J ends, which lost 6 bases and 15 bases, there was a span of 12 bases. The germline V gene has CDR1 SNHLY and CDR2 FYNNEI. In nucleotides, the CDR3 is TGTGCCAGCAGGACAACGTTGCTGTTCTTC. This encodes CASRTTLLFF.

The chain has TRBV5-1 and TRBJ2-2; 10 nucleotides align to TRBD2. In germline, CDR1 is SGHRS, CDR2 YFSETQ. V lost 2 bases to trimming and J lost 3 bases; unmatched junction nucleotides: 4. The CDR3 has 16 residues. CDR3 sequence reads: CASSFLAGDDTGELFF. The CDR3 DNA follows: TGCGCCAGCAGCTTTCTAGCGGGAGACGACACCGGGGAGCTGTTTTTT.

The chain is built from TRBV28 and TRBJ2-7; 8 positions agree with TRBD1. The length of the CDR3 is 16 residues. The J segment lost 3 bases and the V segment lost 2 bases, leaving 9 bases of the junction unmatched. Germline values: CDR1 MDHEN, CDR2 SYDVKM. In DNA, the CDR3 is TGTGCCAGCAGTTTAGTTGCCGGGACAGGCCTCTACGAGCAGTACTTC. Translating it yields CASSLVAGTGLYEQYF.

V usage is TRBV4-1 and J usage is TRBJ1-1, with D unclear. V lost 0 bases and J 6 bases, leaving 14 bases between the germline ends. Germline lookup yields CDR1 MGHRA and CDR2 YSYEKL. The CDR3 extends over 15 amino acids. CDR3 in amino acids: CASSQDPGFGAEAFF. The DNA for the CDR3 is TGCGCCAGCAGCCAAGATCCGGGATTTGGGGCTGAAGCTTTCTTT.

The sample holds a few counts of this clone. The chain joins TRBV4-1 to TRBJ2-2; 9 nucleotides match TRBD2. The CDR3 runs to 16 residues. CDR1 MGHRA and CDR2 YSYEKL come from the germline V gene. V dropped 4 bases and J dropped 7; count of bases not matched to a gene: 10. This CDR3 is CASSPQAGGLVGELFF. The DNA of the CDR3 is TGCGCCAGCAGCCCCCAGGCGGGGGGGTTAGTCGGGGAGCTGTTTTTT.

V gene TRBV2 combines with J gene TRBJ2-7; D might be TRBD2 (7 bases). Germline V gene lookup returns CDR1 SNHLY and CDR2 FYNNEI. Trimming shortened V by 9 bases and J by 3 bases, and 18 bases separated the two germline ends. This CDR3 is 14 amino acids long. CDR3 in DNA: TGTGCCAGTGTGGAAAGGGGGGGGTTCTACGAGCAGTACTTC. Translation: CASVERGGFYEQYF.

The chain links TRBV4-3 to TRBJ2-2, with a weak D call TRBD2 (6 bases). The length of the CDR3 is 16 residues. The germline V gene has CDR1 LGHNA and CDR2 YSLEER. V was trimmed by 0 bases and J by 4 bases, leaving 12 bases between them. The CDR3 DNA is TGCGCCAGCAGCCAAGACAGCGGGCCAGGCACCGGGGAGCTGTTTTTT. It translates to CASSQDSGPGTGELFF.

V usage is TRBV23-1 and J usage is TRBJ2-7; a weak D match, TRBD1 (5 bases). TRBV23-1 is an ORF for which the function is uncertain. V was clipped by 8 bases and J by 5 bases, with 16 bases between them. The CDR3 sequence is 13 residues long. CDR3 sequence: CASPRKGIHEQYF. The CDR3, as DNA: TGCGCCAGCCCCAGAAAGGGGATACACGAGCAGTACTTC.

Only a few counts were recorded for this clone. The chain combines TRBV11-2 with TRBJ2-4, with TRBD2 as a possible D gene (7 bases). The CDR3 is 19 residues long. Deletions cut 9 bases from V and 2 bases from J, with 29 bases between. Germline V gene data show CDR1 as SGHAT and CDR2 as FQNNGV. For the CDR3, the DNA is TGTGCCAGGATGGGGGGGGCGCATAGGAAAGGGCAACCCAAAAACATTCAGTACTTC. Residues: CARMGGAHRKGQPKNIQYF.

This rearrangement joins TRBV7-2 to TRBJ2-5; 9 bases match TRBD1. V lost 3 bases, J lost 3 bases, and 5 bases stayed unmatched. This CDR3 has 15 amino acids. The germline CDR1 and CDR2 sequences are SGHTA and FQGNSA. CDR3 sequence reads: CASSFRTGVEETQYF. The DNA of the CDR3 is TGTGCCAGCAGCTTCCGGACAGGGGTGGAAGAGACCCAGTACTTC.

The chain carries TRBV2 and TRBJ1-3, with a tentative D call TRBD1 (5 bases). This CDR3 spans 17 amino acids. Germline values: CDR1 SNHLY, CDR2 FYNNEI. V was clipped by 2 bases and J by 1 base, with 15 bases between them. The CDR3: CASSESKGANSGNTIYF. CDR3 DNA: TGTGCCAGCAGTGAAAGTAAAGGGGCAAATTCTGGAAACACCATATATTTT.

The chain has TRBV25-1 and TRBJ1-6; D is perhaps TRBD1 (5 bases). CDR1 MGHDK and CDR2 SYGVNS come from the germline V gene. The CDR3 spans 18 residues. The V gene lost 2 bases and the J gene lost 0 bases, with 14 bases spanning the gap. In DNA, the CDR3 is TGTGCCAGCAGTGAACAGGGAGGATGGAGCTCCTATAATTCACCCCTCCACTTT. It yields the protein CASSEQGGWSSYNSPLHF.

V usage is TRBV6-4 and J usage is TRBJ1-1; D possibly corresponds to TRBD1 (6 bases). Germline V gives CDR1 MRHNA, CDR2 SNTAGT. This CDR3 comprises 13 residues. The V gene lost 2 bases and the J gene lost 4 bases, with 8 bases spanning the gap. CDR3 nucleotides: TGTGCCAGCAGTGACGACAGGAGCACTGAAGCTTTCTTT. Protein sequence: CASSDDRSTEAFF.

The chain employs TRBV19 and TRBJ2-3; 8 bases are a match to TRBD1. The ends lost 6 bases at V and 1 base at J; junction bases unmatched: 6. CDR1 is LNHDA, CDR2 SQIVND, per germline (reference sequence). The CDR3 is 15 residues long. The CDR3 loop is CASSSTGVRTDTQYF. The CDR3 DNA reads as TGTGCCAGTAGCTCGACAGGGGTACGCACAGATACGCAGTATTTT.

This chain uses TRBV2 with TRBJ2-1; 8 bases match TRBD2. V trimming: 6 bases; J trimming: 5 bases; junction bases outside the gene matches: 15. CDR1 and CDR2 (germline): SNHLY, FYNNEI. The CDR3 runs 17 residues. CDR3 coding DNA: TGTGCCAGCAGCGGACCCCGGGGTAGCGGGGTAGACAATGAGCAGTTCTTC. It specifies CASSGPRGSGVDNEQFF.

The sample holds a few counts of this clone. V and J are TRBV5-1 and TRBJ2-3, with 7 positions matching TRBD2. Germline values: CDR1 SGHRS, CDR2 YFSETQ. V dropped 4 bases and J dropped 1; count of bases not matched to a gene: 3. This CDR3 comprises 14 residues. CDR3: CASSPAGRTDTQYF. As DNA, the CDR3 is TGCGCCAGCAGCCCAGCGGGACGCACAGATACGCAGTATTTT.

In DNA form, the CDR3 reads TGTGCCATCAAAGCGGGACAGGGACTAGATACGCAGTATTTT. Protein sequence: CAIKAGQGLDTQYF. The chain joins TRBV10-3 to TRBJ2-3, with 9 nucleotides matching TRBD1. Germline V gene lookup returns CDR1 ENHRY and CDR2 SYGVKD. This CDR3 is 14 amino acids long. V lost 7 bases to trimming and J lost 5 bases; unmatched junction nucleotides: 7.

This clone appeared once. This rearrangement joins TRBV6-1 to TRBJ2-2; TRBD2 agrees at 9 bases. The CDR3 is 15 residues long. From germline, CDR1 is MNHNS and CDR2 SASEGT. The V and J ends lost 5 bases and 7 bases, in that order; junction bases with no gene match: 8. The CDR3 DNA is TGTGCCAGCAGTACTTTTAAAGCGGGGGGCGGGGAGCTGTTTTTT. Its protein is CASSTFKAGGGELFF.

The V gene is TRBV18, the J gene TRBJ1-3; D is unclear. The CDR3 runs to 14 residues. Germline CDR1 KGHSH, CDR2 LQKENI. Trimming took off 2 bases at V and 0 bases at J, with 5 bases between the two ends. The CDR3 sequence: CASSPGSSGNTIYF. The CDR3 region has the DNA TGTGCCAGCTCACCAGGGAGCTCTGGAAACACCATATATTTT.

The genes are TRBV5-4 and TRBJ2-3; 14 bases fit TRBD2. Looked up from germline, CDR1 is SGHNT and CDR2 is YYREEE (reference sequence). V shed 4 bases, J shed 5 bases, and the junction held 12 bases outside the gene matches. The CDR3 is 18 amino acids. The CDR3, as DNA: TGTGCCAGCAGCCCTCCGGGACTAGCGGGGGTCCTCGTAGATACGCAGTATTTT. It is translated as CASSPPGLAGVLVDTQYF.

The chain couples TRBV6-1 to TRBJ1-5; possibly TRBD1 for D (5 bases). The CDR3 spans 15 residues. Trimming stripped 6 bases from V and 0 bases from J, with 12 bases between. Germline values: CDR1 MNHNS, CDR2 SASEGT. CDR3 amino acids: CASRKTDNSNQPQHF. DNA of the CDR3: TGTGCCAGCAGGAAGACAGATAATAGCAATCAGCCCCAGCATTTT.

This chain connects TRBV4-3 to TRBJ2-1; 11 nucleotides match TRBD2. V lost 4 bases and J lost 7; bases outside the gene matches: 15. Germline CDR1 is LGHNA and CDR2 is YSLEER. This CDR3 contains 18 residues. The CDR3 is CASSLVLYSGGAMNEQFF. DNA for the CDR3: TGCGCCAGCAGCCTAGTCTTATATAGCGGGGGGGCCATGAATGAGCAGTTCTTC.

The rearrangement uses TRBV7-6 and TRBJ2-5; D perhaps matches TRBD2 (7 bases). There are 15 residues in the CDR3. Trimming took off 4 bases at V and 4 bases at J, with 16 bases between the two ends. Germline CDR1 is SGHVS and CDR2 is FNYEAQ. CDR3 in amino acids: CASSSVRGGTETQYF. CDR3 DNA sequence: TGTGCCAGCAGCTCCGTCCGCGGGGGCACAGAGACCCAGTACTTC.

This clone was detected only a few times. V is TRBV2 and J is TRBJ1-5; D might be TRBD1 (6 bases). Trimming took off 5 bases at V and 1 base at J, with 12 bases between the two ends. The CDR3 extends over 15 amino acids. Germline CDR1 is SNHLY and CDR2 is FYNNEI. CDR3 DNA sequence: TGTGCCAGCAGTACAGGGAGTGTAAGCAATCAGCCCCAGCATTTT. This codes for CASSTGSVSNQPQHF.

This chain uses TRBV2 with TRBJ1-5; 10 bases agree with TRBD1. Germline CDR1 reads SNHLY; CDR2 reads FYNNEI. Trimming cost V 6 bases and J 5 bases; bases outside gene matches: 1. This CDR3 spans 13 amino acids. Here the CDR3 reads CASRGTGDQPQHF. CDR3 coding DNA: TGTGCCAGCAGGGGGACAGGGGATCAGCCCCAGCATTTT.